This T cell receptor (beta chain) originates from a study of blood T cell repertoires in COVID-19. The wider study: Material from acute and convalescent COVID-19 was sourced from the United States, Italy and Spain. T cells, B-cell-depleted T cells, or PBMCs supplied cDNA or gDNA.

Per the study methods: Estimates of nucleated cell counts were drawn from the amplification of reference gene primers. The assay was immunoSEQ multiplex PCR, and TCRdb's table has in-frame clones only and misses some. The V and J calls and clone size come from that table; D and trimming were worked out from the DNA. The sample shows more than 300,000 clones, more than 75% of them seen only once. It was during active infection that Seattle patients were enrolled and then longitudinally followed. The sequencing input was peripheral blood. The clonotype was recovered from a woman aged 25 to 39 with COVID-19, enrolled during active disease.

CDR3 nucleotide sequence: TGTGCCAGCAGTTGGACAGGATCGGAGACTGAAGCTTTCTTT. Its protein is CASSWTGSETEAFF. The V and J genes are TRBV27 and TRBJ1-1, with 7 bases fitting TRBD1. The germline V gene encodes CDR1 MNHEY and CDR2 SMNVEV (reference sequence). V trimming: 4 bases; J trimming: 5 bases; junction bases outside the gene matches: 7. This CDR3 spans 14 amino acids.